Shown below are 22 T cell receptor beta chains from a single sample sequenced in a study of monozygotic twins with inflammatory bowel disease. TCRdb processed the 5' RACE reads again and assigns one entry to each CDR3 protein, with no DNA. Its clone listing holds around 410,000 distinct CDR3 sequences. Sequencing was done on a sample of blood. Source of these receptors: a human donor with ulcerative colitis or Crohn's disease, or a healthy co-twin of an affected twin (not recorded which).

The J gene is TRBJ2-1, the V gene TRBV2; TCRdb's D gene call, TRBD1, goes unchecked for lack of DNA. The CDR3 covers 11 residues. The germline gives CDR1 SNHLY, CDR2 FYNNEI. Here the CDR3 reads CASSRTALQFF.

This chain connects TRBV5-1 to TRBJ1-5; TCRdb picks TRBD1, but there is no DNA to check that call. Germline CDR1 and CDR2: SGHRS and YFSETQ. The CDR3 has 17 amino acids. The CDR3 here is CASSLEGARVPDQPQHF.

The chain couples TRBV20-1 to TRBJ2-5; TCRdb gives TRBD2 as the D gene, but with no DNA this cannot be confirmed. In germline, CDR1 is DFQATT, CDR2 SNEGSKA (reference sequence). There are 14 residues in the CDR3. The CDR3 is CSALQRGGYETQYF.

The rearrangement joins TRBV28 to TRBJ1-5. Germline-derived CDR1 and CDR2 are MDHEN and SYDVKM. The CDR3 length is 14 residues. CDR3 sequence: CASSLKGPRWPQHF.

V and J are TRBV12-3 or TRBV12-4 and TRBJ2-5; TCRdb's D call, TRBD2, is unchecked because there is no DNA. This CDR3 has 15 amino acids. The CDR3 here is CASNIIRLAEETQYF.

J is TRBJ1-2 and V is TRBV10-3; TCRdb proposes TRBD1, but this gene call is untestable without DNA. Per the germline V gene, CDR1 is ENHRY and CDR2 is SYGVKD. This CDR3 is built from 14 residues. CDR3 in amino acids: CAISRGEGGSGYTF.

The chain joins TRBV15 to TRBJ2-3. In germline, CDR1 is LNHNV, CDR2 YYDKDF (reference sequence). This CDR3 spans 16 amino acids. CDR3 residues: CATSRGLATNTDTQYF.

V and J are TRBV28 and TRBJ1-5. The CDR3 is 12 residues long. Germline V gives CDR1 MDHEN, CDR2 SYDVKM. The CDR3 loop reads CATQNSNQPQHF.

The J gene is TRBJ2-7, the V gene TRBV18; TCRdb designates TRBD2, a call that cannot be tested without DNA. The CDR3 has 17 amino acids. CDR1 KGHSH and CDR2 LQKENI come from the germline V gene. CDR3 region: CASSPREGSGPNYEQYF.

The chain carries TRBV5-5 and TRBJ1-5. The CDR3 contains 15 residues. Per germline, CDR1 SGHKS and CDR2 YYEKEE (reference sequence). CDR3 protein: CASSSRAIANQPQHF.

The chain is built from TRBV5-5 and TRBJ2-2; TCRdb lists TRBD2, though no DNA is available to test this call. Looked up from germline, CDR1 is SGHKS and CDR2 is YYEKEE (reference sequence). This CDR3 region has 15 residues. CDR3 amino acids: CASSSQGLGAGELFF.

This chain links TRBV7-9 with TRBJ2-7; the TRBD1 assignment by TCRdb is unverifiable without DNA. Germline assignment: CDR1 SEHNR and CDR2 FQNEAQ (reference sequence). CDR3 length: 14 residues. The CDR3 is CATSTGRSSYEQYF.

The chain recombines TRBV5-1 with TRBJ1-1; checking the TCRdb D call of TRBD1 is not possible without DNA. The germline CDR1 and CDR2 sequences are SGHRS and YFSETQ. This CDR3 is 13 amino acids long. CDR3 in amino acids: CASSVGQGTEAFF.

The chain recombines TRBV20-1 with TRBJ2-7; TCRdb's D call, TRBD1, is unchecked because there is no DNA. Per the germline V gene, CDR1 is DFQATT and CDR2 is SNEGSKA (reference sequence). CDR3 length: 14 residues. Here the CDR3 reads CSARGRVWGYELYF.

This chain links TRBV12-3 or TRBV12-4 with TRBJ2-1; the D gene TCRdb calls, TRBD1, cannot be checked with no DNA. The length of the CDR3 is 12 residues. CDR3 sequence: CASSSLQGVQFF.

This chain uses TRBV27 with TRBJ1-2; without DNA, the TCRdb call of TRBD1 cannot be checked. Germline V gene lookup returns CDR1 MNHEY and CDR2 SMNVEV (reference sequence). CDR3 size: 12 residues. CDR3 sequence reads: CASGTGGYGYTF.

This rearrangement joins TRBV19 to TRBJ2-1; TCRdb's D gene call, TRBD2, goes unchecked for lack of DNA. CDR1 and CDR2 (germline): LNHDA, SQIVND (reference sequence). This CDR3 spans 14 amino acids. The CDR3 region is CASGWASGYNEQFF.

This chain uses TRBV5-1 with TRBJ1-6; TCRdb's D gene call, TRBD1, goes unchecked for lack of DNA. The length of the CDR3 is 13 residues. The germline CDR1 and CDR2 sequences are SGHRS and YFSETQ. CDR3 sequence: CATRTGFNSPLHF.

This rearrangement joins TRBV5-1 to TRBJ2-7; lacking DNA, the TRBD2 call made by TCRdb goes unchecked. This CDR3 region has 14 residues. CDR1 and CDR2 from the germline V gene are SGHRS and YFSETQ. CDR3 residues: CASSLLAGPYEQYF.

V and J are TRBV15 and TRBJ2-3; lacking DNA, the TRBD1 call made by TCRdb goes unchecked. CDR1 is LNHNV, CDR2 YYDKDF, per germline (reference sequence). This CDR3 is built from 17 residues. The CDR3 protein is CATSSYLRTEPTDTQYF.

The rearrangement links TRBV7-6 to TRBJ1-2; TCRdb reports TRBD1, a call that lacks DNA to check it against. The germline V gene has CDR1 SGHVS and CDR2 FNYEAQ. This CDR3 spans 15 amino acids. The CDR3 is CASSLRDDTNYGYTF. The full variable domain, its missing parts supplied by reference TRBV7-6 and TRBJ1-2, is GAGVSQSPRYKVTKRGQDVALRCDPISGHVSLYWYRQALGQGPEFLTYFNYEAQQDKSGLPNDRFSAERPEGSISTLTIQRTEQRDSAMYRCASSLRDDTNYGYTFGSGTRLTVV.

This CDR3 is CASSQGIVKDGYTF. V and J are TRBV3-1 and TRBJ1-2. From germline, CDR1 is LGHDT and CDR2 YNNKEL (reference sequence). CDR3 length: 14 residues.